This TCR beta chain was captured in a study of blood T cell repertoires in COVID-19. The repertoire was sequenced with immunoSEQ multiplex PCR; TCRdb's copy has only in-frame clones and lacks some. This sample has roughly 70,000 clones, with 89% found just once. Trimming stripped 3 bases from V and 0 bases from J, with 10 bases between. The germline V gene has CDR1 DFQATT and CDR2 SNEGSKA (reference sequence). This CDR3 has 14 residues. The V and J genes are TRBV20-1 and TRBJ2-3; maybe TRBD2 (5 bases). The clonotype comes from a man older than 75 with acute or convalescent COVID-19. The sequenced sample was peripheral blood. The CDR3 DNA reads TGCAGTGCTAGTCAAGCGGCTAGCACAGATACGCAGTATTTT. Encoded protein: CSASQAASTDTQYF.